This T cell receptor beta chain comes out of a study of blood T cell repertoires in COVID-19. For the study at large: Acute-phase and convalescent COVID-19 samples originated in the United States, Italy and Spain. T cells, B-cell-depleted T cells, or PBMCs provided the cDNA or gDNA that served as material.

As processed by the authors: Amplification with reference gene primers provided the estimates of nucleated cell counts. Produced via immunoSEQ multiplex PCR; TCRdb's table is partial and in-frame only. The DNA gave D and trimming, while V, J and clone size come from that table. Seen here are approximately 32,000 clones, approximately 91% observed once, and the top ten hold under 4.5%. V lost 0 bases and J lost 0, with 7 bases in between. CDR3 length: 16 residues. Germline V gene data show CDR1 as SGHDT and CDR2 as YYEEEE. This clone was seen only once. This TCR was sampled from a man in his fifties or sixties with acute or convalescent COVID-19. The source material was peripheral blood. This chain links TRBV5-6 with TRBJ2-6; no firm D call. The CDR3 coding sequence is TGTGCCAGCAGCTTGGGGAGTAGCTCTGGGGCCAACGTCCTGACTTTC. Translation gives CASSLGSSSGANVLTF. The full variable domain, completed using reference TRBV5-6 and TRBJ2-6, is DAGVTQSPTHLIKTRGQQVTLRCSPKSGHDTVSWYQQALGQGPQFIFQYYEEEERQRGNFPDRFSGHQFPNYSSELNVNALLLGDSALYLCASSLGSSSGANVLTFGAGSRLTVL.